A selection of T cell receptor beta chains follows, all from one sample in a study of T cells in Graves' hyperthyroidism and ophthalmopathy. One entry per CDR3 protein results from TCRdb running MiXCR on the multiplex PCR reads. The table includes 660,000 or so distinct CDR3 sequences, roughly 20% detected once. Input material: blood. These receptors came from a man aged 25 to 45 with Graves' ophthalmopathy. Each CDR3 is given with its conserved first and last residue. The size of a clone is reported for some rows only, either as once, few or many, or as a class for expanded clones.

V gene: TRBV27; clone size: NA; CDR3 protein: CASSLYGAAGEQFF
V gene: TRBV5-5; clone size: few; CDR3 protein: CASSSGRNNEKLFF
V gene: TRBV7-9; clone size: few; CDR3 protein: CASGQANQPQHF
V gene: TRBV20-1; clone size: NA; CDR3 protein: CSALTSGNTGELFF
V gene: TRBV28; clone size: many; CDR3 protein: CATLEPRQENYGYTF
V gene: TRBV18; clone size: NA; CDR3 protein: CASSPTTTSGTQETQYF
V gene: TRBV2; clone size: NA; CDR3 protein: CASRDSTGGDQPQHF
V gene: TRBV27; clone size: NA; CDR3 protein: CASSQTSGRVEQFF
V gene: TRBV2; clone size: NA; CDR3 protein: CASSGRSEQFF
V gene: TRBV7-2; clone size: many; CDR3 protein: CASSLAGTSGNTQYF
V gene: TRBV9; clone size: NA; CDR3 protein: CASSVGEAPWNYGYTF
V gene: TRBV28; clone size: NA; CDR3 protein: CASSSVESNQPQHF
V gene: TRBV6-5; clone size: NA; CDR3 protein: CASSYSSEFPYNEQFF
V gene: TRBV14; clone size: few; CDR3 protein: CASSQVGRADTQYF
V gene: TRBV7-6; clone size: few; CDR3 protein: CASTDLMNTEAFF
V gene: TRBV6-1; clone size: many; CDR3 protein: CASSSPVYPYEQYF
V gene: TRBV13; clone size: many; CDR3 protein: CASSPTLGGEETQYF
V gene: TRBV9; clone size: NA; CDR3 protein: CASSVGGRTEQYF
V gene: TRBV5-4; clone size: few; CDR3 protein: CASSLAAGGNTGELFF
V gene: TRBV6-1; clone size: few; CDR3 protein: CASARTNSNEQFF
V gene: TRBV29-1; clone size: few; CDR3 protein: CSVELRDRGAFF
V gene: TRBV6-1; clone size: few; CDR3 protein: CASTSVGGTEAFF
V gene: TRBV28; clone size: NA; CDR3 protein: CASGGSGHEQYF
V gene: TRBV3-1; clone size: NA; CDR3 protein: CASSLRLRTSGSNTTDTQYF
V gene: TRBV4-1; clone size: few; CDR3 protein: CASSQDLGELFF
V gene: TRBV7-2; clone size: many; CDR3 protein: CASSSTSEFGYTF